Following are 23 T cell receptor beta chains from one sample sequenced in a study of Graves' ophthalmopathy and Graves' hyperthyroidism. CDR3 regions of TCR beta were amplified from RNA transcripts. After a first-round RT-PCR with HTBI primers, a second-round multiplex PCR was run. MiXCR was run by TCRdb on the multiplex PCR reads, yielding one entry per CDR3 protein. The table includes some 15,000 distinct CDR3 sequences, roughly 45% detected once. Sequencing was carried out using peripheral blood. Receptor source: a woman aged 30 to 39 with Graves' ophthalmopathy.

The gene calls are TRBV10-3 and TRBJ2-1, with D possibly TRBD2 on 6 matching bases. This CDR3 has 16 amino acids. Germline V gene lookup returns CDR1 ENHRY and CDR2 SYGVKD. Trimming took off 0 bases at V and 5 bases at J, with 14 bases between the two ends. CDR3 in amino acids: CAISESARDNNNEQFF. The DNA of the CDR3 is TGTGCCATCAGTGAGTCCGCGCGGGATAATAACAATGAGCAGTTCTTC.

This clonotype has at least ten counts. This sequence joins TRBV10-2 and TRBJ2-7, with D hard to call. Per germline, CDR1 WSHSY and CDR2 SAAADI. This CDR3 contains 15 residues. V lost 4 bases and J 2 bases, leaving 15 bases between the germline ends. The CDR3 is CASSVGFTTTYEQYF. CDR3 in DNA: TGCGCCAGCAGTGTTGGCTTTACTACTACCTACGAGCAGTACTTC.

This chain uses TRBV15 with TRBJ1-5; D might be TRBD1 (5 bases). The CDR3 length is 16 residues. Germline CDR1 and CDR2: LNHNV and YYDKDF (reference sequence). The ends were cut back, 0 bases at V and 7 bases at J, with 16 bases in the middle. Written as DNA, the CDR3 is TGTGCCACCAGCAGAGATAGGGGCCCGAGGGGACAGCCCCAGCATTTT. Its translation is CATSRDRGPRGQPQHF.

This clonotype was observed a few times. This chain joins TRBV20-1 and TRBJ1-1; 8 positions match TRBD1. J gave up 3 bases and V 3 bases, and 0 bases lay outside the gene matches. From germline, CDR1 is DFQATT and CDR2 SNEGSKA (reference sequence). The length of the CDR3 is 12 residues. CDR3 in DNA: TGCAGTGCTAGGACAGGGGACACTGAAGCTTTCTTT. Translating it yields CSARTGDTEAFF.

Written as DNA, the CDR3 is TGTGCCAGTACCGCTAACAGGGCGACCGGGCCCCAGCATTTT. This translates into CASTANRATGPQHF. This sequence joins TRBV19 and TRBJ1-5, with D possibly TRBD1 on 6 matching bases. Trimming removed 7 bases at V and 9 bases at J, with 19 bases between. Germline-derived CDR1 and CDR2 are LNHDA and SQIVND (reference sequence). The CDR3 extends over 14 amino acids.

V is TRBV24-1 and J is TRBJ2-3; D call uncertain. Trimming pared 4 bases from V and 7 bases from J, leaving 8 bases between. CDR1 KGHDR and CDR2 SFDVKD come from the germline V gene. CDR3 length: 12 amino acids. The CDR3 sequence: CATSDSAYTQYF. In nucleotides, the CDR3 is TGTGCCACCAGTGACTCGGCCTATACGCAGTATTTT.

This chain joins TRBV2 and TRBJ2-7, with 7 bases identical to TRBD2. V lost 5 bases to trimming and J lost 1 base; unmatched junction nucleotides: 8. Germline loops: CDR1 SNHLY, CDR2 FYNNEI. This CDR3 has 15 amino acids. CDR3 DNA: TGTGCCAGCAGTCCGAGCGGGACTACTTCCTACGAGCAGTACTTC. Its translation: CASSPSGTTSYEQYF. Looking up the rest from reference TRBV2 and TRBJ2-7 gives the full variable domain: EPEVTQTPSHQVTQMGQEVILRCVPISNHLYFYWYRQILGQKVEFLVSFYNNEISEKSEIFDDQFSVERPDGSNFTLKIRSTKLEDSAMYFCASSPSGTTSYEQYFGPGTRLTVT.

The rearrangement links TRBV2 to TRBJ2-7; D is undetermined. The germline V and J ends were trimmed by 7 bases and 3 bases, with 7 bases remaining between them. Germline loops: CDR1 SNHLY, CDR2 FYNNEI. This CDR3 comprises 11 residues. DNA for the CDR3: TGTGCCAGCATGGGCGGCTACGAGCAGTACTTC. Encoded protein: CASMGGYEQYF.

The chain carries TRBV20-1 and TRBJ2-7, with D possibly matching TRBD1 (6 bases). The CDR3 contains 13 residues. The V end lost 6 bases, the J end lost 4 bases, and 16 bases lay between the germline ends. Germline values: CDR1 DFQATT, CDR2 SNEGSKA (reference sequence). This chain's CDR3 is CSAHGGQIYEQYF. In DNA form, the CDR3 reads TGCAGTGCCCACGGAGGACAGATTTACGAGCAGTACTTC.

The CDR3 is CSARDILGRGRDEKLFF. The CDR3 DNA reads as TGCAGTGCTAGAGACATCCTCGGGCGGGGGCGGGATGAAAAACTGTTTTTT. The V call is TRBV20-1, the J call TRBJ1-4, with D perhaps TRBD1 (6 bases). V lost 0 bases, J lost 6 bases, and 20 bases lay in between. Germline V lookup: CDR1 DFQATT, CDR2 SNEGSKA (reference sequence). There are 17 residues in the CDR3.

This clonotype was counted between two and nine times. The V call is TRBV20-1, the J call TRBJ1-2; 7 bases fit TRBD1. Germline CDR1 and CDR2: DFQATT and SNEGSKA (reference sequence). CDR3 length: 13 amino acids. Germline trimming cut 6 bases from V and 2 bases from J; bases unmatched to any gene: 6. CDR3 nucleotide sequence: TGCAGTGCCGCCGGGACAGTGAACTATGGCTACACCTTC. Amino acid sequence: CSAAGTVNYGYTF.

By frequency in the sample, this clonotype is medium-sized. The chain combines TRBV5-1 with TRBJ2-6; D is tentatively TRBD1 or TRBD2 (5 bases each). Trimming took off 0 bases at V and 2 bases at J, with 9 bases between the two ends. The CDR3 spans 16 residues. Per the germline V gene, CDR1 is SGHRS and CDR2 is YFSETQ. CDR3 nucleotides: TGCGCCAGCAGCTTGGACGGGACGGCTGGGGCCAACGTCCTGACTTTC. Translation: CASSLDGTAGANVLTF. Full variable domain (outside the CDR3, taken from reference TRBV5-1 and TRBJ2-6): KAGVTQTPRYLIKTRGQQVTLSCSPISGHRSVSWYQQTPGQGLQFLFEYFSETQRNKGNFPGRFSGRQFSNSRSEMNVSTLELGDSALYLCASSLDGTAGANVLTFGAGSRLTVL.

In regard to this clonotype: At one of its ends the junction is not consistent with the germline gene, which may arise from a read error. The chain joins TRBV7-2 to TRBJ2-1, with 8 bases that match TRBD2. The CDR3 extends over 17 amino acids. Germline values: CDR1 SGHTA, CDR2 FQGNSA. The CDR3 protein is CASSLVSGTRTSNERFF. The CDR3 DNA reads TGTGCCAGCAGCTTAGTCTCCGGGACTAGAACGTCCAATGAGCGGTTCTTC.

The CDR3 spells CASSPDRGAGLAGGEQFF. The DNA for the CDR3 is TGTGCCAGCAGCCCTGACAGGGGTGCGGGACTAGCGGGAGGTGAGCAGTTCTTC. The V and J genes are TRBV7-9 and TRBJ2-1, with 15 bases aligning to TRBD2. CDR1 is SEHNR, CDR2 FQNEAQ, per germline (reference sequence). The length of the CDR3 is 18 residues. V dropped 5 bases and J dropped 9; count of bases not matched to a gene: 14.

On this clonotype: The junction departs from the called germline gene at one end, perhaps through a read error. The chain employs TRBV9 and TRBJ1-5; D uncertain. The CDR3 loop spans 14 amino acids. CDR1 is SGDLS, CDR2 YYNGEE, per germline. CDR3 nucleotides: TGTGCCAGCAGCGTAGGCGTAAACAATCGGCCCCAGCATTTC. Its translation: CASSVGVNNRPQHF.

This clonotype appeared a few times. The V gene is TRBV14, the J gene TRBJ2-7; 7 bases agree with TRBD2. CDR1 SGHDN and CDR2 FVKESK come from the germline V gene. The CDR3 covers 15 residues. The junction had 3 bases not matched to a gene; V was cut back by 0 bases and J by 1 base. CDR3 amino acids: CASSQDYGGSYEQYF. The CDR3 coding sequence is TGTGCCAGCAGCCAAGACTACGGGGGGTCCTACGAGCAGTACTTC.

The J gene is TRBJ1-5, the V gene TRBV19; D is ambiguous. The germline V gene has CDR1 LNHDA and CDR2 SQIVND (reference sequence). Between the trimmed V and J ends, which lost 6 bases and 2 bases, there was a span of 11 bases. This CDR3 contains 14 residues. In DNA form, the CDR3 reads TGTGCCAGTAGGAGAGTCGGAGGCAATCAGCCCCAGCATTTT. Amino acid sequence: CASRRVGGNQPQHF.

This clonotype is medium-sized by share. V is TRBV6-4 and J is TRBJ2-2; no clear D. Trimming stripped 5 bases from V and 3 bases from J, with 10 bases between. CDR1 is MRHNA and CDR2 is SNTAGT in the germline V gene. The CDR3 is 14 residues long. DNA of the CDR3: TGTGCCAGCAGTCCCGGGTTTGACACCGGGGAGCTGTTTTTT. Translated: CASSPGFDTGELFF.

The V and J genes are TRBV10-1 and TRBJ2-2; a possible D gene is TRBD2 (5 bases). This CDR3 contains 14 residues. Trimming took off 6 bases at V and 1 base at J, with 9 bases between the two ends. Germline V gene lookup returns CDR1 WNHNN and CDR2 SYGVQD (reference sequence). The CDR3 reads CASRDSLNTGELFF. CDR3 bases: TGCGCCAGCAGGGACTCACTGAACACCGGGGAGCTGTTTTTT.

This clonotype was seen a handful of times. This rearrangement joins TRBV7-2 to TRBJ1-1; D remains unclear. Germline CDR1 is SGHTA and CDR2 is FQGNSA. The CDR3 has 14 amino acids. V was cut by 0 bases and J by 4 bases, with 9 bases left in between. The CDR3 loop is CASSLAGERTEAFF. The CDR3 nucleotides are TGTGCCAGCAGCTTAGCTGGGGAACGCACTGAAGCTTTCTTT.

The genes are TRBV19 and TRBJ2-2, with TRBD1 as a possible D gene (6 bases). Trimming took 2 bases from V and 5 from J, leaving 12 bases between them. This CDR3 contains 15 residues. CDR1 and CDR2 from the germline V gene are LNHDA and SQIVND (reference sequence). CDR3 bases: TGTGCCAGTAGTATAACAGGGCAGGAGACCGGGGAGCTGTTTTTT. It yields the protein CASSITGQETGELFF.

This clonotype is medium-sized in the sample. The CDR3 bases are TGTGCCAGCAGCGTAAGGGGGGACTCCTACAATGAGCAGTTCTTC. Translating it yields CASSVRGDSYNEQFF. The V and J genes are TRBV9 and TRBJ2-1; D is perhaps TRBD1 or TRBD2 (6 bases each). The CDR3 is made up of 15 amino acids. The V gene lost 1 base and the J gene lost 0 bases, with 8 bases spanning the gap. Germline V gene lookup returns CDR1 SGDLS and CDR2 YYNGEE.

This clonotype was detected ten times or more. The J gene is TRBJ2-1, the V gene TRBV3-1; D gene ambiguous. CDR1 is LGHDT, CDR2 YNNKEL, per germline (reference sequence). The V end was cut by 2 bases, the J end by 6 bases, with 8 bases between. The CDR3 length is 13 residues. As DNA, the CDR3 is TGTGCCAGCAGCCAACTACTCACCAATGAGCAGTTCTTC. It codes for CASSQLLTNEQFF.